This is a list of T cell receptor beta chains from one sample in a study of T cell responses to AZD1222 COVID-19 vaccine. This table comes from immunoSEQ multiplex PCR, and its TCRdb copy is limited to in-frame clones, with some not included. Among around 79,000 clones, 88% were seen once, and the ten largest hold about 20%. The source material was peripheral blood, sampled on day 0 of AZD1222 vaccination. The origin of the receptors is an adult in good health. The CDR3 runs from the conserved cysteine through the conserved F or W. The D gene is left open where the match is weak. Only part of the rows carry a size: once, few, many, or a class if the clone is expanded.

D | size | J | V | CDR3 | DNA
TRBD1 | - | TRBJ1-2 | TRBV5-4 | CASSLYRGHGYTF | TGTGCCAGCAGCTTGTACAGGGGGCATGGCTACACCTTC
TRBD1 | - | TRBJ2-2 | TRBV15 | CATSRERTGYTGELFF | TGTGCCACCAGCAGAGAAAGGACAGGGTACACCGGGGAGCTGTTTTTT
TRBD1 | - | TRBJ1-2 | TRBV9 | CASRDRVKGYTF | TGTGCCAGCAGGGACAGGGTAAAAGGCTACACCTTC
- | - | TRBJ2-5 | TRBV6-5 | CASSYSRGQETQYF | TGTGCCAGCAGTTACTCGCGCGGACAAGAGACCCAGTACTTC
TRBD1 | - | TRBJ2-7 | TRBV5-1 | CASSLAFVGQAHYEQYF | TGCGCCAGCAGCTTGGCCTTTGTGGGACAGGCCCACTACGAGCAGTACTTC
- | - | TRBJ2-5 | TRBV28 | CASSLSRERKETQYF | TGTGCCAGCAGTTTAAGTCGGGAAAGGAAAGAGACCCAGTACTTC
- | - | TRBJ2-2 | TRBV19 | CASSIDLGGEVTGELFF | TGTGCCAGTAGTATAGATCTTGGGGGCGAGGTCACCGGGGAGCTGTTTTTT
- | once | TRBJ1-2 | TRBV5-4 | CASSFNLFRGDYGYTF | TGTGCCAGCAGCTTTAACTTGTTTCGGGGGGACTATGGCTACACCTTC
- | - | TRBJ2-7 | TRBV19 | CASSIGSGTEQYF | TGTGCCAGTAGTATAGGGTCAGGAACCGAGCAGTACTTC
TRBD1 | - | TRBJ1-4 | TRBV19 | CASSRDSEKLFF | TGTGCCAGTAGTAGGGACAGTGAAAAACTGTTTTTT
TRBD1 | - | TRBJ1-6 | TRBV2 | CASIDRGLDSPLHF | TGTGCCAGCATTGACAGGGGGCTGGATTCACCCCTCCACTTT
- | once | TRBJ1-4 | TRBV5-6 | CASSSTGEKLFF | TGTGCCAGCAGCTCTACAGGTGAAAAACTGTTTTTT
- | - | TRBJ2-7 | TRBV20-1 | CSASDSASYEQYF | TGCAGTGCTAGTGACTCCGCCTCCTACGAGCAGTACTTC
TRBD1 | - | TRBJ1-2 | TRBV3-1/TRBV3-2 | CASSPFGQGLDGYTF | TGTGCCAGCAGCCCATTTGGACAGGGGTTAGATGGCTACACCTTC
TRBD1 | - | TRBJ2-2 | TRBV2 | CASTYLGGATGELFF | TGTGCCAGCACCTACTTAGGGGGCGCGACCGGGGAGCTGTTTTTT